Given below is one T cell receptor beta chain in context. All donors qualified as healthy HIV-negative adults and had experienced no recent acute infections or vaccinations. This was a deep-level run. Generated by immunoSEQ multiplex PCR, the TCRdb table keeps only in-frame clones and is missing some. The profile shows 1,100,000 or so clones, roughly 74% of them singletons. This sample was taken from a study of shared clonotypes between healthy human individuals. Study context: Serving as donors were two women and three men, whose ages spanned 18 to 49.

The ends lost 6 bases at V and 5 bases at J; junction bases unmatched: 7. The germline gives CDR1 MNHEY, CDR2 SVGAGI. The CDR3 is 15 amino acids. V and J are TRBV6-5 and TRBJ1-3, with TRBD1 identical over 10 bases. This TCR was sampled from a man younger than 30 in good health. Some clones in this sample may be carry-over from other donors' samples. The sequencing sample was made of memory CD4+ T cells from PBMCs. Noted subset: CD45RA-negative fraction. The CDR3 loop is CASSDKGQGRNTIYF. DNA of the CDR3: TGTGCCAGCAGCGATAAGGGACAGGGGAGAAACACCATATATTTT.